The 4 T cell receptor beta chains listed next were all sequenced from one sample in a study of T cell repertoires in cytomegalovirus infection. In TCRdb, the reads were re-called with MiXCR into one record per CDR3 protein. The sample lists about 190,000 distinct CDR3 sequences; about 28% were seen once. Sequenced material: PBMCs. These TCRs come from a human donor in good health (CMV status not recorded). Some clones in this sample may be carry-over from other donors' samples.

The table lists this clonotype with a few counts. The chain links TRBV20-1 to TRBJ2-1, with TRBD2 as a possible D gene (7 bases). Trimming left V 3 bases short and J 0 bases short, with 15 bases between. CDR1 and CDR2 from the germline V gene are DFQATT and SNEGSKA (reference sequence). The CDR3 has 16 amino acids. The CDR3 loop reads CSASTGGLLSYNEQFF. CDR3 DNA: TGCAGTGCTAGTACCGGGGGGCTCCTCTCCTACAATGAGCAGTTCTTC.

This clonotype has a handful of counts. The V and J genes are TRBV7-8 and TRBJ1-2; the D gene is possibly TRBD1 (5 bases). The CDR3 covers 12 residues. Germline loops: CDR1 SGHVS, CDR2 FQNEAQ. With 5 bases removed from V and 8 bases from J, the gap between germline ends came to 12 bases. Here the CDR3 reads CASSLMRGGYTF. CDR3 nucleotide sequence: TGTGCCAGCAGCCTGATGCGGGGGGGCTACACCTTC.

The chain links TRBV12-3 or TRBV12-4 to TRBJ1-1; 7 bases match TRBD1. V was pared by 6 bases and J by 7 bases, with 5 bases of the junction left unmatched. This CDR3 contains 12 residues. The CDR3 coding sequence is TGTGCCAGCAGCCCCGGACAGGTTGAAGCTTTCTTT. Translating it yields CASSPGQVEAFF.

This clonotype was detected only a few times. The chain uses TRBV7-2 and TRBJ2-5; 7 bases map to TRBD2. Germline V CDR1 and CDR2: SGHTA, FQGNSA. Trimming cost V 3 bases and J 5 bases; bases outside gene matches: 3. The CDR3 has 13 amino acids. The CDR3 loop reads CASSFWTSETQYF. Written as DNA, the CDR3 is TGTGCCAGCAGCTTCTGGACTAGTGAGACCCAGTACTTC.